The entry below describes one T cell receptor (beta chain). The antigen remains undetermined. The data were taken from a study of post-analysis software for immune sequencing data. Across the study: Clinical courses comprised relapsing-remitting, secondary progressive and progressive-relapsing multiple sclerosis. Findings and limits, study-wide: Samples made in the same batch grouped tightly together by F measure. About five TRBV segments were more frequent in patients than controls; TRBV5-6, TRBV5-1 and TRBV20-1 belonged to this group. There was significantly lower normalized Chao1 diversity in multiple sclerosis patients than in controls.

Unique-molecular-identifier-tagged TCR beta cDNA libraries were used. Input of roughly 0.9 to 11 million T cells yielded some 500,000 cDNA molecules. Each CDR3 protein is one row after TCRdb ran MiXCR on the PCR reads. This sample yields some 800,000 distinct CDR3 sequences, of which just over 45% are seen a single time; 4.9% belongs to the top ten. Germline V gene data show CDR1 as MNHEY and CDR2 as SMNVEV (reference sequence). This CDR3 contains 13 residues. The chain couples TRBV27 to TRBJ2-5; D not certain. The J call is uncertain, as TRBJ2-7 better fits the DNA end. The clonotype was recovered from a girl aged 10-17 years with multiple sclerosis. Specimen: blood. The CDR3 spells CASSLSRNYEQYF. DNA of the CDR3: TGTGCCAGCAGTTTGAGCCGGAACTACGAGCAGTACTTC.